The present T cell receptor beta chain was sequenced within a study of Ad26.COV2.S vaccination and SARS-CoV-2 variants. Assay: immunoSEQ multiplex PCR; the TCRdb copy retains only in-frame clones and omits some. Found here are 200,000 to 250,000 clones, approximately 88% of them singletons; the top ten hold about 10%. Treatment here: some 20 received Ad26.COV2.S at low or high dose, single or two shots; about 5 received placebo; per-sample allocation not given. The samples were gathered on day 63 after the first injection of vaccine or placebo. The sequencing here drew on peripheral blood, taken in a trial of Ad26.COV2.S vaccine versus placebo. The clonotype was recovered from a person aged 18-65 years who received the Ad26.COV2.S COVID-19 vaccine or a placebo.

The CDR3 nucleotides read TGTGCCAGCAGCCCTGAGGTAGCGGCAACCTACGAGCAGTACTTC. Encoded protein: CASSPEVAATYEQYF. V gene TRBV5-4 combines with J gene TRBJ2-7; the D gene is possibly TRBD2 (6 bases). V was cut by 4 bases and J by 2 bases, with 16 bases left in between. Germline V gene data show CDR1 as SGHNT and CDR2 as YYREEE (reference sequence). There are 15 residues in the CDR3. Full variable domain (rest looked up from reference TRBV5-4 and TRBJ2-7): ETGVTQSPTHLIKTRGQQVTLRCSSQSGHNTVSWYQQALGQGPQFIFQYYREEENGRGNFPPRFSGLQFPNYSSELNVNALELDDSALYLCASSPEVAATYEQYFGPGTRLTVT.